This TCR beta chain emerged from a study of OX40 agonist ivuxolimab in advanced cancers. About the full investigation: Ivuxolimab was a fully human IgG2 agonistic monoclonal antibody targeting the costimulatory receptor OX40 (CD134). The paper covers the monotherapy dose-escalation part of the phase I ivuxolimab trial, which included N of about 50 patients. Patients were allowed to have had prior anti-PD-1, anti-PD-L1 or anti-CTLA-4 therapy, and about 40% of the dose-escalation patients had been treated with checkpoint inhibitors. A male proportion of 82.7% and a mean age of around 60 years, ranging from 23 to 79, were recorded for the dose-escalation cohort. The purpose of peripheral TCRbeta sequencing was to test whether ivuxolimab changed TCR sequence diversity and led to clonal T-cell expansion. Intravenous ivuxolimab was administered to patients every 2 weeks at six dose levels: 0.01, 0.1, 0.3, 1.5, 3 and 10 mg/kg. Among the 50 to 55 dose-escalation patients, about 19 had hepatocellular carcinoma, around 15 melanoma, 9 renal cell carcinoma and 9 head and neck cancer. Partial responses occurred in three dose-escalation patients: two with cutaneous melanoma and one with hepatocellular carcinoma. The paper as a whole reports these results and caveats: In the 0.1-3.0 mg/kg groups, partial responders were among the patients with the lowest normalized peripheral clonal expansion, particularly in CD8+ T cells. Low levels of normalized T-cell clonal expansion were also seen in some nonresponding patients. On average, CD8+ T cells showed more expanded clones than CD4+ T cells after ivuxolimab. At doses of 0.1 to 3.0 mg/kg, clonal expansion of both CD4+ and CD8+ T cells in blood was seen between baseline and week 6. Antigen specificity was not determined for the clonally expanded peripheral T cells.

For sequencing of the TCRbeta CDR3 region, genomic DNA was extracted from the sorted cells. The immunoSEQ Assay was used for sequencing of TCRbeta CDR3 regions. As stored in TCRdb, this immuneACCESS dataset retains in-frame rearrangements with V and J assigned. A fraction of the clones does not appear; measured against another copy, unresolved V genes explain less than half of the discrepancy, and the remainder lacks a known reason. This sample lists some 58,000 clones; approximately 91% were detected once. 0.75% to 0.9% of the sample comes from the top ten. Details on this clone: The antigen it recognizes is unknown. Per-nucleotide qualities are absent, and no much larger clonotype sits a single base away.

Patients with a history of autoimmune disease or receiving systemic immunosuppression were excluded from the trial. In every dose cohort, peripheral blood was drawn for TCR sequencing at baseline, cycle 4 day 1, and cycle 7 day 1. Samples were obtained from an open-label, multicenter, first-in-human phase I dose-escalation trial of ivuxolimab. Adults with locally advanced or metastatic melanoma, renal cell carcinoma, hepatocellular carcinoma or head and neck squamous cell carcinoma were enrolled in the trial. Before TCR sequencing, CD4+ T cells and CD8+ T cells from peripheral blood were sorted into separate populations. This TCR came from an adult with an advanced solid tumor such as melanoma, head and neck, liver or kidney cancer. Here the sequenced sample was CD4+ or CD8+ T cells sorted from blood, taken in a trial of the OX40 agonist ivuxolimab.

The CDR3 reads CSAWTGLTEAFF. The bases read TGCAGCGCGTGGACAGGGCTAACTGAAGCTTTCTTT. The V and J segments used are TRBV29-1 and TRBJ1-1; 8 of the junction bases match TRBD1. Including the terminal cysteine and phenylalanine, the CDR3 comprises 12 residues. Of all the DNA, just the CDR3 is kept, 36 bases in frame from base 1. Based on the germline V gene, the CDR1 and CDR2 sequences are SQVTM and ANQGSEA. Germline trimming amounts to 7 bases on V and 5 bases on J, with 6 as the count of junction bases outside the gene matches.